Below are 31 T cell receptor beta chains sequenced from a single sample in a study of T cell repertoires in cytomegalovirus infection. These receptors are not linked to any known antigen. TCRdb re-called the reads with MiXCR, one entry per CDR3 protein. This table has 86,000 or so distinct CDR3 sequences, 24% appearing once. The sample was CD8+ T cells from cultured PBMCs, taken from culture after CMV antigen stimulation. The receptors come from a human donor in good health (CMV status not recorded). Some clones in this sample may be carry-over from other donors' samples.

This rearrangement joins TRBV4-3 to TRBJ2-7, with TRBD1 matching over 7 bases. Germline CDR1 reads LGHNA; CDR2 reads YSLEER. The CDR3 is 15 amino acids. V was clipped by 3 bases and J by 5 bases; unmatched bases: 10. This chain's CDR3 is CASSQALTGDHEQYF. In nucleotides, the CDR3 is TGCGCCAGCAGCCAGGCTTTAACAGGGGACCACGAGCAGTACTTC.

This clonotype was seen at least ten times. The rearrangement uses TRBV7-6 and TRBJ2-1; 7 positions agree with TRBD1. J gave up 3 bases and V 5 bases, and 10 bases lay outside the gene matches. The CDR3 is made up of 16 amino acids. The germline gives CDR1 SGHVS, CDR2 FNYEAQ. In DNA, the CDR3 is TGTGCCAGCAGCCCATCGGGACAGTTAAACTACAATGAGCAGTTCTTC. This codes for CASSPSGQLNYNEQFF.

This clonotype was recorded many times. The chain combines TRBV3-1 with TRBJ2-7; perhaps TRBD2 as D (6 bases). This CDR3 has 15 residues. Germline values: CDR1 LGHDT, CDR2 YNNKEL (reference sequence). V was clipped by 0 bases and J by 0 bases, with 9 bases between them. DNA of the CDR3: TGTGCCAGCAGCCAAGACGGAGGGGACTCCTACGAGCAGTACTTC. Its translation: CASSQDGGDSYEQYF.

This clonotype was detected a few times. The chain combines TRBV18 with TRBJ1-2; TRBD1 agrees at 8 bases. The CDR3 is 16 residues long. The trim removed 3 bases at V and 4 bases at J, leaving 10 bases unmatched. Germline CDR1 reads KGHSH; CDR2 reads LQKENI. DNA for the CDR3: TGTGCCAGCTCACCCGCCGGGACAGGAAACCTCTATGGCTACACCTTC. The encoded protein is CASSPAGTGNLYGYTF.

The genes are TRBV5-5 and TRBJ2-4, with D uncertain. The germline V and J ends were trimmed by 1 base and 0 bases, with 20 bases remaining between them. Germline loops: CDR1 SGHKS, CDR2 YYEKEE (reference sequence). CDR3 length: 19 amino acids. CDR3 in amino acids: CASSLRPDTTILAKNIQYF. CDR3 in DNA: TGTGCCAGCAGCTTGCGACCGGATACGACGATTCTAGCCAAAAACATTCAGTACTTC.

CDR3 bases: TGTGCCAGCAGCCAGGGTAACGGGGAGCTGTTTTTT. Its protein product is CASSQGNGELFF. V is TRBV4-2 and J is TRBJ2-2; D gene ambiguous. With 3 bases removed from V and 7 bases from J, the gap between germline ends came to 6 bases. The CDR3 is 12 residues long. Germline loops: CDR1 LGHNA, CDR2 YNFKEQ.

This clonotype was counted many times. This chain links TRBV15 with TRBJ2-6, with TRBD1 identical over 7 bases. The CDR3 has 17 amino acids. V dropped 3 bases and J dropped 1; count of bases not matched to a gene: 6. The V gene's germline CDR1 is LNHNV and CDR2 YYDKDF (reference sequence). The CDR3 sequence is CATSSAKGASGANVLTF. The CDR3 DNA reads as TGTGCCACCAGCAGTGCAAAGGGGGCGTCTGGGGCCAACGTCCTGACTTTC.

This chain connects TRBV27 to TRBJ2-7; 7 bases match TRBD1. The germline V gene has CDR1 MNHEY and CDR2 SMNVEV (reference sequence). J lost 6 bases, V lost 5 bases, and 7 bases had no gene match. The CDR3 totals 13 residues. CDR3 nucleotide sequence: TGTGCCAGCAGTCCCGGACAGGTTGGCGAGCAGTACTTC. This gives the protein CASSPGQVGEQYF.

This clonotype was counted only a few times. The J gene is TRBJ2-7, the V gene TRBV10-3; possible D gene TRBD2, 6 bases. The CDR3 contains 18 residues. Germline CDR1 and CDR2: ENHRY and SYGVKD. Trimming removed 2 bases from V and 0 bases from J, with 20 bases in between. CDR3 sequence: CAISENRQGGTGSYEQYF. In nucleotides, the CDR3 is TGTGCCATCAGTGAGAATCGTCAGGGCGGGACGGGCTCCTACGAGCAGTACTTC.

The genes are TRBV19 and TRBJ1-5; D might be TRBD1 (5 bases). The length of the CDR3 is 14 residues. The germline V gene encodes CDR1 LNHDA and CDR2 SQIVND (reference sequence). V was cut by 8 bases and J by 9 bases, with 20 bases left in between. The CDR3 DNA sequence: TGTGCCAGTCACCAAGGGACTGCCGTCGGGCCCCAGCATTTT. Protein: CASHQGTAVGPQHF.

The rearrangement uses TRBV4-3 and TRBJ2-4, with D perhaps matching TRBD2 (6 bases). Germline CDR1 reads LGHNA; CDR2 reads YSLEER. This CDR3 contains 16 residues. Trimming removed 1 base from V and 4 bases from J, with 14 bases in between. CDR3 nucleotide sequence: TGCGCCAGCAGCCAAGTGGAGGGCAGGGATAAAAACATTCAGTACTTC. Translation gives CASSQVEGRDKNIQYF.

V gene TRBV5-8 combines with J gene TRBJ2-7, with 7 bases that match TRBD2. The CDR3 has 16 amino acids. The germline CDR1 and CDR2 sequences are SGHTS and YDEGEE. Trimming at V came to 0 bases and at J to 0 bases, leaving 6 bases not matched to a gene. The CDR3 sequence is CASSLDSLADSYEQYF. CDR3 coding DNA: TGTGCCAGCAGCTTGGACAGCCTAGCGGACTCCTACGAGCAGTACTTC. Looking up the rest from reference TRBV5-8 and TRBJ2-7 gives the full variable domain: EAGVTQSPTHLIKTRGQQATLRCSPISGHTSVYWYQQALGLGLQFLLWYDEGEERNRGNFPPRFSGRQFPNYSSELNVNALELEDSALYLCASSLDSLADSYEQYFGPGTRLTVT.

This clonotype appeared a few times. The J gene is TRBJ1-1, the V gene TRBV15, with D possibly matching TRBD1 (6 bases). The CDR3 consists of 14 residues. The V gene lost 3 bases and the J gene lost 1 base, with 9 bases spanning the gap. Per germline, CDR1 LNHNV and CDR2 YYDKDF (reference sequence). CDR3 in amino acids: CATSSNRENTEAFF. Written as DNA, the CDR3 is TGTGCCACCAGCAGCAACAGGGAGAACACTGAAGCTTTCTTT.

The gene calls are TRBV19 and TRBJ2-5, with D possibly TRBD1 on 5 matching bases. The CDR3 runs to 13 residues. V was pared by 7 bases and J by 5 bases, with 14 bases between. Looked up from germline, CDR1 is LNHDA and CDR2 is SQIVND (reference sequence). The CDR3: CASTAGHGETQYF. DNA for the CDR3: TGTGCCAGTACCGCTGGACATGGGGAGACCCAGTACTTC.

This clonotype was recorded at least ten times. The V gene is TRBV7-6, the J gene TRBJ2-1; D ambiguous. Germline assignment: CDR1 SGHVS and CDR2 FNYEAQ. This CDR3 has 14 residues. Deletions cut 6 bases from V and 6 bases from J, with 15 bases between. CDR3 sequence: CASSPLGSANEQFF. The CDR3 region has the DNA TGTGCCAGCAGTCCCTTAGGCAGTGCCAATGAGCAGTTCTTC.

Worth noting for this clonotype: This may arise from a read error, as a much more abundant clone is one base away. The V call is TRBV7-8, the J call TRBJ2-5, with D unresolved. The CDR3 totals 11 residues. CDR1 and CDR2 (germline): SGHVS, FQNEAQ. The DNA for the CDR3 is TGTACCAGCAGCTCCCAAGAGACCCAGTACTTC. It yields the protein CTSSSQETQYF. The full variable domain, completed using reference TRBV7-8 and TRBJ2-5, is GAGVSQSPRYKVAKRGQDVALRCDPISGHVSLFWYQQALGQGPEFLTYFQNEAQLDKSGLPSDRFFAERPEGSVSTLKIQRTQQEDSAVYLCTSSSQETQYFGPGTRLLVL.

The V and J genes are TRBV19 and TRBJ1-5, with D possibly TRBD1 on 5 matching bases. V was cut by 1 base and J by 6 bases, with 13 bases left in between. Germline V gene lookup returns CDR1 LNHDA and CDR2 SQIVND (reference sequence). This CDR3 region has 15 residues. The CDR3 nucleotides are TGTGCCAGTAGTATAGGCCAGGGATTTGGTCAGCCCCAGCATTTT. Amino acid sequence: CASSIGQGFGQPQHF.

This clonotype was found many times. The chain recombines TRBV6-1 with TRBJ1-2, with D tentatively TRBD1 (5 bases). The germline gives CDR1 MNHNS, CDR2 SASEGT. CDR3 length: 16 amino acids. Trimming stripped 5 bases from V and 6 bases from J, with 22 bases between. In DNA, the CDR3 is TGTGCCAGCAGTCCGCGGGACGCCGCACGAGGGGATGGCTACACCTTC. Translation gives CASSPRDAARGDGYTF.

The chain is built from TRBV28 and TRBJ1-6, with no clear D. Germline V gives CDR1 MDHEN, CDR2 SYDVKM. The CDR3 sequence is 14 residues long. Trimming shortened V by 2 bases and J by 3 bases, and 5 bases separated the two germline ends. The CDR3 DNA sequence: TGTGCCAGCAGTTTAAAGGTCTATAATTCACCCCTCCACTTT. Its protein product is CASSLKVYNSPLHF.

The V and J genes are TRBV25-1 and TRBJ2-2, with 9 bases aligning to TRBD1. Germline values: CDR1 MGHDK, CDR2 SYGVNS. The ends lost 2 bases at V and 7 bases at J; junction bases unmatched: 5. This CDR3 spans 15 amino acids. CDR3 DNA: TGTGCCAGCAGTGAAAACAGGGGGCTGGTCGGGGAGCTGTTTTTT. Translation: CASSENRGLVGELFF.

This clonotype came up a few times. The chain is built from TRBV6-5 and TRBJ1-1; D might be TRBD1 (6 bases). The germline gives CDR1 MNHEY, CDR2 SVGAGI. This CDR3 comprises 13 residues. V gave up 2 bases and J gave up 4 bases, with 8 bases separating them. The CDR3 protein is CASSYNRATEAFF. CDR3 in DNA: TGTGCCAGCAGTTACAACAGGGCCACTGAAGCTTTCTTT.

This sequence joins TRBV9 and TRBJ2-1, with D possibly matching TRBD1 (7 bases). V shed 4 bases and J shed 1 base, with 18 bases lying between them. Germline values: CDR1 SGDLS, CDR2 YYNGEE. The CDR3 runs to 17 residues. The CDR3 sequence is CASSPPTGAGSYNEQFF. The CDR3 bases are TGTGCCAGCAGCCCCCCAACAGGGGCGGGGTCCTACAATGAGCAGTTCTTC.

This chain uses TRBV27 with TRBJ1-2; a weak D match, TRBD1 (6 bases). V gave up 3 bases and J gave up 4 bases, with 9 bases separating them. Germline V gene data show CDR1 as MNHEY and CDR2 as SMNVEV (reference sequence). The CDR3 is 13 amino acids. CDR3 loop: CASSLNRAYGYTF. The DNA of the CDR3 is TGTGCCAGCAGTTTGAACAGGGCCTATGGCTACACCTTC.

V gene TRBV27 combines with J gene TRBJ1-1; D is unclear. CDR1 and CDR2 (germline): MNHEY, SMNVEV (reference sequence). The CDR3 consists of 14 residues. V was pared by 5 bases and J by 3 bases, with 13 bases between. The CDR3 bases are TGTGCCAGCAGTCCCCGTAAGAGGGACACTGAAGCTTTCTTT. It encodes CASSPRKRDTEAFF.

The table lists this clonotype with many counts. CDR3 nucleotides: TGTGCCAGCAGCTTAGCGCCTAAAGGAGGGGAGACCCAGTACTTC. Translation: CASSLAPKGGETQYF. The chain links TRBV7-9 to TRBJ2-5, with TRBD2 as a possible D gene (6 bases). Trimming stripped 0 bases from V and 5 bases from J, with 13 bases between. Germline V gene data show CDR1 as SEHNR and CDR2 as FQNEAQ (reference sequence). The CDR3 covers 15 residues. The full variable domain, completed using reference TRBV7-9 and TRBJ2-5, is DTGVSQNPRHKITKRGQNVTFRCDPISEHNRLYWYRQTLGQGPEFLTYFQNEAQLEKSRLLSDRFSAERPKGSFSTLEIQRTEQGDSAMYLCASSLAPKGGETQYFGPGTRLLVL.

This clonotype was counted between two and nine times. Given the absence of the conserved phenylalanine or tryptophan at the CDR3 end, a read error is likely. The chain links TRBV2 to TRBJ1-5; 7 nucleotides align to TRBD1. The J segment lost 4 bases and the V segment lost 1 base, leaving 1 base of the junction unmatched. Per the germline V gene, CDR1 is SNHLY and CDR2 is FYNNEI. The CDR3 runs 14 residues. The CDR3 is CASSEVGQNQPQHY. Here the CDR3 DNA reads TGTGCCAGCAGTGAAGTGGGACAGAATCAGCCCCAGCATTAT.

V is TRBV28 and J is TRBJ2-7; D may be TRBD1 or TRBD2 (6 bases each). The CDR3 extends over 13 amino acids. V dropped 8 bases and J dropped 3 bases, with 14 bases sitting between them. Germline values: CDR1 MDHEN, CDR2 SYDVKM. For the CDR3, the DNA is TGTGCCAGCCGGGGGCAGGCAAGCTACGAGCAGTACTTC. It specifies CASRGQASYEQYF.

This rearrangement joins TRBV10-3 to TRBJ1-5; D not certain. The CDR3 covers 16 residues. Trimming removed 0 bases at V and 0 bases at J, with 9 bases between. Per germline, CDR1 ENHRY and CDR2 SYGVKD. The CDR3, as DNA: TGTGCCATCAGTGAGTCGCTGGAGTATAGCAATCAGCCCCAGCATTTT. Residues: CAISESLEYSNQPQHF.

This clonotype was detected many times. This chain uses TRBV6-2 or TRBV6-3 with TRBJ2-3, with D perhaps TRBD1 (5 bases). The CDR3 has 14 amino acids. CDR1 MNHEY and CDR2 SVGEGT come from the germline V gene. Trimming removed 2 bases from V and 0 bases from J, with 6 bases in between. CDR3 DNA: TGTGCCAGCAGTTACGGGGCTAGCACAGATACGCAGTATTTT. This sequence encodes CASSYGASTDTQYF.

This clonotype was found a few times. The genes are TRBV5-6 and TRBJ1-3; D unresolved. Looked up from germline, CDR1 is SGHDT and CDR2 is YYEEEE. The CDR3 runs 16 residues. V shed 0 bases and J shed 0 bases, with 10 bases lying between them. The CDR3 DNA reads TGTGCCAGCAGCTTGGACAGCGGGAGCTCTGGAAACACCATATATTTT. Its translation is CASSLDSGSSGNTIYF.

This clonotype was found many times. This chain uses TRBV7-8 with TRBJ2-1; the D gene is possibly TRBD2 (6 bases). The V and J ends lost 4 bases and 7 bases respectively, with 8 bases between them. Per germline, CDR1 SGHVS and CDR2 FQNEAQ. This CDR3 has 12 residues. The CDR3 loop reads CASSSGLNEQFF. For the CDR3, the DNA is TGTGCCAGCAGCTCCGGACTAAATGAGCAGTTCTTC.